The sequence of this T cell receptor (beta chain) was determined in a study of T cell responses to AZD1222 COVID-19 vaccine. The assay was immunoSEQ multiplex PCR, and TCRdb's table has in-frame clones only and misses some. In the table there are about 120,000 clones, roughly 90% of which are singletons. About this clone itself: What it binds is unknown.

CDR3 length: 13 residues. V was shortened by 3 bases and J by 1 base, with 6 bases between the two germline ends. The V gene's germline CDR1 is SEHNR and CDR2 FQNEAQ (reference sequence). Study-wide results and limits: Sampling captured repertoires only after the peak T cell response.

The sequences come from peripheral blood, collected 28 days after the second dose of the MenACWY control vaccine. V usage is TRBV7-9 and J usage is TRBJ1-2, with D unresolved. The origin of this receptor is an adult who received the MenACWY meningococcal vaccine as a control. The CDR3 spells CASSFGINYGYTF. The CDR3 nucleotides are TGTGCCAGCAGCTTCGGAATTAACTATGGCTACACCTTC.